The 30 T cell receptor beta chains below all came from one sample that was sequenced in a study of T cells expressing NK-cell markers. TCRdb reprocessed the 5' RACE reads and reports one entry per CDR3 protein, with no DNA. This sample's table has 120,000 to 150,000 distinct CDR3 sequences. Material for sequencing was blood T cells: a sorted CD56 or NKG2C T cell subset, CD4+ or CD8+ T cells, or bulk PBMC T cells (not recorded which). The receptors come from a man younger than 35 in good health.

The V call is TRBV24-1, the J call TRBJ2-1; checking the TCRdb D call of TRBD2 is not possible without DNA. The germline V gene encodes CDR1 KGHDR and CDR2 SFDVKD. The CDR3 totals 16 residues. The CDR3 reads CATSDWTSGYYNEQFF.

The J gene is TRBJ1-5, the V gene TRBV12-3 or TRBV12-4. This CDR3 has 14 residues. This CDR3 is CASSLMAENQPQHF.

The chain couples TRBV7-6 to TRBJ2-2; the D gene TCRdb calls, TRBD2, cannot be checked with no DNA. In germline, CDR1 is SGHVS, CDR2 FNYEAQ. CDR3 length equals 14 residues. This CDR3 is CASRGTSGTGELFF.

The chain is built from TRBV5-5 and TRBJ1-1. The CDR3 runs to 15 residues. Germline assignment: CDR1 SGHKS and CDR2 YYEKEE (reference sequence). CDR3 protein: CASSAPDQGSTEAFF.

This sequence joins TRBV4-3 and TRBJ2-1. Germline lookup yields CDR1 LGHNA and CDR2 YSLEER. This CDR3 has 12 residues. CDR3 protein: CASSQIGNEQFF.

The chain recombines TRBV30 with TRBJ2-5; TCRdb's D gene call, TRBD2, goes unchecked for lack of DNA. The CDR3 is 15 residues long. Germline V gives CDR1 GTSNPN, CDR2 SVGIG (reference sequence). The CDR3 is CAWDTTGTSGETQYF.

V usage is TRBV14 and J usage is TRBJ2-1; the D call of TRBD1 rests on TCRdb alone, since no DNA is present to check it. Per germline, CDR1 SGHDN and CDR2 FVKESK. The CDR3 is made up of 13 amino acids. The CDR3: CASSPPPAGEQFF.

The chain is built from TRBV28 and TRBJ2-2. Per germline, CDR1 MDHEN and CDR2 SYDVKM. The CDR3 has 14 residues. The CDR3 here is CASSLFKNTGELFF.

This rearrangement joins TRBV20-1 to TRBJ1-6; lacking DNA, the TRBD1 call made by TCRdb goes unchecked. Germline V lookup: CDR1 DFQATT, CDR2 SNEGSKA (reference sequence). CDR3 length equals 16 residues. CDR3 protein: CSARDEDRSHNSPLHF.

The chain uses TRBV18 and TRBJ2-5; there is no DNA to check the TCRdb D call of TRBD2. The CDR3 is made up of 15 amino acids. Per germline, CDR1 KGHSH and CDR2 LQKENI. CDR3 in amino acids: CASSPSTSGLETQYF.

The chain links TRBV6-1 to TRBJ1-3; TCRdb names TRBD1, which stays unverified in the absence of DNA. This CDR3 region has 15 residues. Germline CDR1 reads MNHNS; CDR2 reads SASEGT. This CDR3 is CASSRTGGAGNTIYF.

The chain has TRBV4-1 and TRBJ2-7; without DNA, the TCRdb call of TRBD1 cannot be checked. The V gene's germline CDR1 is MGHRA and CDR2 YSYEKL. This CDR3 region has 14 residues. This chain's CDR3 is CASSPNPEVYEQYF.

V and J are TRBV27 and TRBJ2-1; TCRdb picks TRBD1, but there is no DNA to check that call. The CDR3 is 13 amino acids. Germline CDR1 reads MNHEY; CDR2 reads SMNVEV (reference sequence). This CDR3 reads CASSKTGEGEQFF.

The chain links TRBV23-1 to TRBJ2-2; TCRdb's D gene call, TRBD1, goes unchecked for lack of DNA. TRBV23-1 is recorded as an ORF, its role being uncertain. This CDR3 has 18 amino acids. This CDR3 reads CASSHQHNPGANTGELFF.

The chain employs TRBV5-1 and TRBJ2-1; the TCRdb D gene call, TRBD2, has no DNA to confirm it. This CDR3 contains 14 residues. Germline V gene sequence: CDR1 SGHRS, CDR2 YFSETQ. The CDR3 loop reads CASSLVSGRVEQFF.

The chain links TRBV30 to TRBJ1-1. Germline V gene lookup returns CDR1 GTSNPN and CDR2 SVGIG (reference sequence). This CDR3 comprises 13 residues. CDR3 region: CAWQEVANTEAFF.

J is TRBJ2-1 and V is TRBV29-1; TCRdb's D call of TRBD2 is untestable without DNA. Germline CDR1 SQVTM, CDR2 ANQGSEA. The CDR3 extends over 14 amino acids. Here the CDR3 reads CSVPRGSSYNEQFF.

The chain joins TRBV24-1 to TRBJ2-1. Germline CDR1 reads KGHDR; CDR2 reads SFDVKD. This CDR3 is built from 14 residues. The CDR3: CATSDLSSPNEQFF.

The chain links TRBV5-1 to TRBJ2-1; no DNA is available, so the TRBD2 call from TCRdb remains unchecked. Looked up from germline, CDR1 is SGHRS and CDR2 is YFSETQ. The CDR3 contains 16 residues. CDR3 protein: CASSLQPSGRYNEQFF.

This sequence joins TRBV16 and TRBJ1-5. The germline V gene has CDR1 KGHSY and CDR2 FQNENV. The CDR3 runs 15 residues. The CDR3 region is CASSQSGENNQPQHF.

The rearrangement uses TRBV5-1 and TRBJ2-1; absent DNA, TCRdb's TRBD2 call cannot be checked. Per the germline V gene, CDR1 is SGHRS and CDR2 is YFSETQ. The CDR3 has 15 residues. CDR3: CASRPTSGSLHEQFF.

V and J are TRBV3-1 and TRBJ2-3; TCRdb reports TRBD2, a call that lacks DNA to check it against. The CDR3 has 17 amino acids. Germline V gene data show CDR1 as LGHDT and CDR2 as YNNKEL (reference sequence). The CDR3 here is CASSQDLRLAGRDTQYF.

This chain connects TRBV29-1 to TRBJ2-1; TCRdb's assignment of TRBD2 cannot be checked, as there is no DNA. CDR3 length: 14 amino acids. The V gene's germline CDR1 is SQVTM and CDR2 ANQGSEA. The chain's CDR3 is CSVEETQGLNEQFF.

This rearrangement joins TRBV10-2 to TRBJ1-1; TCRdb indicates TRBD1, and absent DNA this call remains unverified. The CDR3 contains 15 residues. The V gene's germline CDR1 is WSHSY and CDR2 SAAADI. The chain's CDR3 is CASSESETVNTEAFF.

The genes are TRBV11-2 and TRBJ2-3; as DNA is missing, the TRBD2 call by TCRdb cannot be tested. This CDR3 has 19 amino acids. Germline lookup yields CDR1 SGHAT and CDR2 FQNNGV. The CDR3 loop reads CASSPPGTSGRASPDTQYF. Combining the CDR3 with reference TRBV11-2 and TRBJ2-3 gives the whole variable domain EAGVAQSPRYKIIEKRQSVAFWCNPISGHATLYWYQQILGQGPKLLIQFQNNGVVDDSQLPKDRFSAERLKGVDSTLKIQPAKLEDSAVYLCASSPPGTSGRASPDTQYFGPGTRLTVL.

The V gene is TRBV13, the J gene TRBJ1-6. Germline CDR1 and CDR2: PRHDT and FYEKMQ (reference sequence). The CDR3 totals 15 residues. Here the CDR3 reads CASSLRSSYNSPLHF.

The chain carries TRBV7-8 and TRBJ2-4; TCRdb returns TRBD1, unconfirmable since there is no DNA. The CDR3 length is 15 residues. Germline lookup yields CDR1 SGHVS and CDR2 FQNEAQ. CDR3 sequence reads: CASSPGTIAKNIQYF.

This chain connects TRBV12-3 or TRBV12-4 to TRBJ2-3. This CDR3 comprises 12 residues. CDR3 region: CASTTHTDTQYF.

The chain joins TRBV9 to TRBJ2-1. Germline values: CDR1 SGDLS, CDR2 YYNGEE. The CDR3 sequence is 15 residues long. CDR3 sequence: CASSVDQSSYNEQFF.

The chain employs TRBV3-1 and TRBJ2-1. CDR1 and CDR2 from the germline V gene are LGHDT and YNNKEL (reference sequence). The CDR3 consists of 12 residues. CDR3 residues: CASSGQENEQFF.